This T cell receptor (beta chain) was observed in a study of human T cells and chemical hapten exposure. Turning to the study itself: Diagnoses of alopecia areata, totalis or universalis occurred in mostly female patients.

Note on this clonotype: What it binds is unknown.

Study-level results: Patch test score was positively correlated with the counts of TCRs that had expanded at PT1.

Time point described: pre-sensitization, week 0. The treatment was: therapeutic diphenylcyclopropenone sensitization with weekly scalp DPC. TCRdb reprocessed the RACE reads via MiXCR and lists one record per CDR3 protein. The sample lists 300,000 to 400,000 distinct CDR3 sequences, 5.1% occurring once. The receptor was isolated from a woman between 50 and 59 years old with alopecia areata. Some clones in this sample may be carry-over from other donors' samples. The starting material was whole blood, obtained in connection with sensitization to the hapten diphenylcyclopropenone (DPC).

This chain's CDR3 is CASSERGVAPDTQYF. As DNA, the CDR3 is TGCGCCAGCAGTGAGAGGGGAGTCGCCCCAGATACGCAGTATTTT. The chain couples TRBV10-1 to TRBJ2-3; D possibly uses TRBD1 or TRBD2 (5 bases each). CDR3 length: 15 amino acids. V was trimmed by 2 bases and J by 4 bases, leaving 13 bases between them. Looked up from germline, CDR1 is WNHNN and CDR2 is SYGVQD (reference sequence).